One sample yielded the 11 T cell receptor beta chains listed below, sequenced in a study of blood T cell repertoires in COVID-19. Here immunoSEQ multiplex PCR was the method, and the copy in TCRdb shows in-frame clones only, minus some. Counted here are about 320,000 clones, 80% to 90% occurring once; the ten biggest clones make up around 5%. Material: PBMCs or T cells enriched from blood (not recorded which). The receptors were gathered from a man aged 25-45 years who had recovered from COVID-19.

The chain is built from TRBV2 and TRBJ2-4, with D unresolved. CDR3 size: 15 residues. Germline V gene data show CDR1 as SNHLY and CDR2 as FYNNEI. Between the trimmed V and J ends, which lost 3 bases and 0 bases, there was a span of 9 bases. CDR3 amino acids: CASSESTVAKNIQYF. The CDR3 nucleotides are TGTGCCAGCAGTGAGAGCACGGTAGCCAAAAACATTCAGTACTTC.

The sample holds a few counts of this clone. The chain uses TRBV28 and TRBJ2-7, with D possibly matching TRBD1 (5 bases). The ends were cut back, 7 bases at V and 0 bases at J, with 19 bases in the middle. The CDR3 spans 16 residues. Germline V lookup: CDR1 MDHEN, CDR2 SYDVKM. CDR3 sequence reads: CASKGQGALSSYEQYF. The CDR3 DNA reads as TGTGCCAGCAAGGGGCAGGGCGCCCTGAGCTCCTACGAGCAGTACTTC.

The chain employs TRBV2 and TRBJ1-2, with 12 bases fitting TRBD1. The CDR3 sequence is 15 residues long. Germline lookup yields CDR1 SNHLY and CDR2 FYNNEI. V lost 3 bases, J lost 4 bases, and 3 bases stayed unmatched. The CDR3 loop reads CASSDGTGGFYGYTF. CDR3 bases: TGTGCCAGCAGTGATGGGACAGGGGGCTTCTATGGCTACACCTTC.

As DNA, the CDR3 is TGTGCCAGCAGCCAACCCCGGGCGGGGAACACTGAAGCTTTCTTT. It specifies CASSQPRAGNTEAFF. This rearrangement joins TRBV5-6 to TRBJ1-1; no clear D. The CDR3 sequence is 15 residues long. Germline lookup yields CDR1 SGHDT and CDR2 YYEEEE. Trimming left V 4 bases short and J 1 base short, with 14 bases between. The complete variable domain, with remaining parts taken from reference TRBV5-6 and TRBJ1-1, reads DAGVTQSPTHLIKTRGQQVTLRCSPKSGHDTVSWYQQALGQGPQFIFQYYEEEERQRGNFPDRFSGHQFPNYSSELNVNALLLGDSALYLCASSQPRAGNTEAFFGQGTRLTVV.

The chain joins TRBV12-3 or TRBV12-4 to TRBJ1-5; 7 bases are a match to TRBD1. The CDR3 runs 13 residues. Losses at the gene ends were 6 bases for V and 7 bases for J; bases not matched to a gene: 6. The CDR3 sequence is CASRLTGDQPQHF. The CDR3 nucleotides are TGTGCCAGCAGACTCACAGGGGACCAGCCCCAGCATTTT.

CDR3 bases: TGTGCCAGCAGTTTATACGTGCTCGGACAGGGTAACGAGCAGTACTTC. Translated: CASSLYVLGQGNEQYF. V usage is TRBV27 and J usage is TRBJ2-7; 8 bases map to TRBD1. Germline CDR1 is MNHEY and CDR2 is SMNVEV (reference sequence). V was pared by 1 base and J by 5 bases, with 10 bases of the junction left unmatched. The CDR3 is 16 residues long.

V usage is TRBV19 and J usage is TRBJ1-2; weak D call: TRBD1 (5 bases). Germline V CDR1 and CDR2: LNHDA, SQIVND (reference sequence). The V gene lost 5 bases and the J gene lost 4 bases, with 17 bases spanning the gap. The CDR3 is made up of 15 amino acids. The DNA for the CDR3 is TGTGCCAGTAGTCCCGCGACCGCAGGGATCTATGGCTACACCTTC. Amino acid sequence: CASSPATAGIYGYTF.

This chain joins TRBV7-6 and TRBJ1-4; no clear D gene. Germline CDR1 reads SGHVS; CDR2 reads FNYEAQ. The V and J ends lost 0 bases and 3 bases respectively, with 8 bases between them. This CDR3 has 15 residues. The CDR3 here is CASSLAGVPNEKLFF. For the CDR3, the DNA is TGTGCCAGCAGCTTAGCGGGAGTTCCTAATGAAAAACTGTTTTTT. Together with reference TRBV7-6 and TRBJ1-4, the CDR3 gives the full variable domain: GAGVSQSPRYKVTKRGQDVALRCDPISGHVSLYWYRQALGQGPEFLTYFNYEAQQDKSGLPNDRFSAERPEGSISTLTIQRTEQRDSAMYRCASSLAGVPNEKLFFGSGTQLSVL.

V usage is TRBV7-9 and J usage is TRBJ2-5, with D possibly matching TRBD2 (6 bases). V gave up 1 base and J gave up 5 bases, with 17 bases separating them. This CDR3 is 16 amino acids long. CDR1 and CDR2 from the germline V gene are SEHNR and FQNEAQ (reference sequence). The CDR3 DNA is TGTGCCAGCAGCTTAGGAGTTAGCGCGGAGGGTGAGACCCAGTACTTC. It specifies CASSLGVSAEGETQYF.

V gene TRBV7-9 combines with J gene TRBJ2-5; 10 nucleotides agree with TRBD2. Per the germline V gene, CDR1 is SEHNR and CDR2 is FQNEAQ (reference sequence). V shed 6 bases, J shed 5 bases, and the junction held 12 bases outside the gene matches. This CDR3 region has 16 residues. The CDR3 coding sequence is TGTGCCAGCAGTTTAACGAGCGGGGGGGTCCGGGAGACCCAGTACTTC. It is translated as CASSLTSGGVRETQYF.

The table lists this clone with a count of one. For the CDR3, the DNA is TGCGCCAGCAGCTTGGCCATCGGACAGGGGATCAGCTACGAGCAGTACTTC. Its translation is CASSLAIGQGISYEQYF. The chain is built from TRBV5-1 and TRBJ2-7, with TRBD1 matching over 9 bases. J was trimmed by 3 bases and V by 0 bases; bases with no gene match: 10. In germline, CDR1 is SGHRS, CDR2 YFSETQ. The CDR3 is 17 amino acids.